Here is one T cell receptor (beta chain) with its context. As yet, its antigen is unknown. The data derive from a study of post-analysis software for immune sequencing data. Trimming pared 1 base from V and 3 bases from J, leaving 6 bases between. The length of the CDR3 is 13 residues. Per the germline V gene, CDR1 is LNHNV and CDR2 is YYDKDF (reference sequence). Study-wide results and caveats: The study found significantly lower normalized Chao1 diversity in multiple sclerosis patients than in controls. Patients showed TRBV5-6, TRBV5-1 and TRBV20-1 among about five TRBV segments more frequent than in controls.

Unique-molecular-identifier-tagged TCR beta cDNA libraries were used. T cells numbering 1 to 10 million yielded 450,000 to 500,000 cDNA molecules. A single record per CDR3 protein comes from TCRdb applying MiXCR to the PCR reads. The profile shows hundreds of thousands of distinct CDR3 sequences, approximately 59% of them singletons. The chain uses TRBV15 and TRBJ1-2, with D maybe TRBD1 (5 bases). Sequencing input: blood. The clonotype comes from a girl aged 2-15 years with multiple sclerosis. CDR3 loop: CATSRVGDYGYTF. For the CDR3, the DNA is TGTGCCACCAGCAGAGTGGGGGACTATGGCTACACCTTC.